These 31 T cell receptor beta chains were all obtained from the same sample, sequenced in a study of post-analysis software for immune sequencing data. These receptors lack a known antigen. The TCR beta cDNA libraries contained unique molecular identifiers. TCRdb processed the PCR reads anew with MiXCR; each CDR3 protein has one entry. Found here are roughly 620,000 distinct CDR3 sequences, 44% of them singletons; the top ten hold more than 1.5%. The study, taken as a whole, reports: TRBV5-6, TRBV5-1 and TRBV20-1 belonged to a set of about five TRBV segments that were more frequent in patients than controls.

Sequences were obtained from blood. The source is a girl under 18 with multiple sclerosis.

This clonotype was recorded only once. This chain connects TRBV7-9 to TRBJ2-1; 9 bases match TRBD2. V shed 4 bases and J 5 bases; nucleotides not matched to a gene: 15. Germline values: CDR1 SEHNR, CDR2 FQNEAQ (reference sequence). The CDR3 contains 18 residues. CDR3 DNA sequence: TGTGCCAGCAGCTCCACGGTAGCGGGAGAGGGGGTGGACAATGAGCAGTTCTTC. It yields the protein CASSSTVAGEGVDNEQFF.

This clonotype appeared a few times. The chain recombines TRBV7-3 with TRBJ2-1; possible D gene TRBD1, 6 bases. V lost 2 bases and J 10 bases, leaving 12 bases between the germline ends. This CDR3 spans 13 amino acids. Germline V gives CDR1 SGHTA, CDR2 FQGTGA. CDR3: CASSLRTRGEQFF. CDR3 DNA: TGTGCCAGCAGCTTACGGACGAGGGGGGAGCAGTTCTTC. The full variable domain, with the rest looked up from reference TRBV7-3 and TRBJ2-1, is GAGVSQTPSNKVTEKGKYVELRCDPISGHTALYWYRQSLGQGPEFLIYFQGTGAADDSGLPNDRFFAVRPEGSVSTLKIQRTERGDSAVYLCASSLRTRGEQFFGPGTRLTVL.

The V call is TRBV20-1, the J call TRBJ1-1; D may be TRBD1 (6 bases). This CDR3 comprises 13 residues. V was shortened by 5 bases and J by 1 base, with 11 bases between the two germline ends. The germline V gene has CDR1 DFQATT and CDR2 SNEGSKA (reference sequence). This chain's CDR3 is CSARRTENTEAFF. The CDR3 DNA sequence: TGCAGTGCTCGACGGACAGAGAACACTGAAGCTTTCTTT.

V gene TRBV6-6 combines with J gene TRBJ1-6, with a possible D match to TRBD1 (6 bases). The CDR3 sequence is 15 residues long. Trimming pared 5 bases from V and 10 bases from J, leaving 18 bases between. The germline gives CDR1 MNHNY, CDR2 SVGAGI (reference sequence). The CDR3 is CASSAGGGADSPLHF. CDR3 nucleotides: TGTGCCAGCAGTGCCGGGGGGGGCGCAGACTCACCCCTCCACTTT.

V usage is TRBV20-1 and J usage is TRBJ1-5, with D unresolved. Germline CDR1 is DFQATT and CDR2 is SNEGSKA (reference sequence). CDR3 length: 15 amino acids. V was pared by 6 bases and J by 0 bases, with 15 bases between. In DNA form, the CDR3 reads TGCAGTGCCACTACATCAATGAATAGCAATCAGCCCCAGCATTTT. The encoded protein is CSATTSMNSNQPQHF.

The genes are TRBV28 and TRBJ2-1; 7 bases map to TRBD2. The trim removed 5 bases at V and 10 bases at J, leaving 8 bases unmatched. Germline V gives CDR1 MDHEN, CDR2 SYDVKM. There are 13 residues in the CDR3. The CDR3: CASSVSTSTEQFF. In DNA, the CDR3 is TGTGCCAGCAGTGTCTCGACTAGCACGGAGCAGTTCTTC. The variable domain in full, completed from reference TRBV28 and TRBJ2-1, reads DVKVTQSSRYLVKRTGEKVFLECVQDMDHENMFWYRQDPGLGLRLIYFSYDVKMKEKGDIPEGYSVSREKKERFSLILESASTNQTSMYLCASSVSTSTEQFFGPGTRLTVL.

The gene calls are TRBV19 and TRBJ1-2; D might be TRBD1 (6 bases). The germline V gene encodes CDR1 LNHDA and CDR2 SQIVND (reference sequence). CDR3 size: 15 residues. V lost 3 bases to trimming and J lost 2 bases, with 13 bases between them. CDR3 protein: CASSIPGAGNYGYTF. The CDR3 DNA reads as TGTGCCAGTAGTATCCCAGGGGCAGGCAACTATGGCTACACCTTC. The variable domain in full, with the rest retrieved from reference TRBV19 and TRBJ1-2, is DGGITQSPKYLFRKEGQNVTLSCEQNLNHDAMYWYRQDPGQGLRLIYYSQIVNDFQKGDIAEGYSVSREKKESFPLTVTSAQKNPTAFYLCASSIPGAGNYGYTFGSGTRLTVV.

This rearrangement joins TRBV12-3 or TRBV12-4 to TRBJ1-6; TRBD1 matches at 8 bases. The CDR3 extends over 13 amino acids. Losses at the gene ends were 4 bases for V and 10 bases for J; bases not matched to a gene: 3. CDR3 amino acids: CASSSRGRSPLHF. CDR3 bases: TGTGCCAGCAGTTCCAGGGGGCGGTCACCCCTCCACTTT.

This clonotype showed up just a few times. At one boundary the junction diverges from the germline segment, which might be a read error. The rearrangement joins TRBV7-2 to TRBJ2-7, with TRBD2 matching 8 bases. Germline loops: CDR1 SGHTA, CDR2 FQGNSA. This CDR3 comprises 13 residues. The CDR3 loop reads CASRLGPSGEQYF. Here the CDR3 DNA reads TGTGCCAGCCGCTTAGGTCCTAGCGGGGAGCAGTACTTC.

V and J are TRBV4-1 and TRBJ1-6, with D perhaps TRBD1 (6 bases). Germline CDR1 MGHRA, CDR2 YSYEKL. The V end was cut by 1 base, the J end by 8 bases, with 15 bases between. This CDR3 has 16 amino acids. The CDR3 reads CASSQVPVRGDSPLHF. The CDR3 DNA follows: TGCGCCAGCAGCCAAGTGCCAGTAAGGGGGGATTCACCCCTCCACTTT.

This clonotype was found a few times. The V gene is TRBV12-3 or TRBV12-4, the J gene TRBJ2-1; TRBD2 aligns across 8 bases. There are 16 residues in the CDR3. Trimming took 2 bases from V and 8 from J; bases not matched to a gene: 11. In DNA form, the CDR3 reads TGTGCCAGCAGTTTAATCCCGGGGCGGGGGGAATATGAGCAGTTCTTC. This sequence encodes CASSLIPGRGEYEQFF.

This clonotype has only a few counts. The chain carries TRBV24-1 and TRBJ2-1; D ambiguous. V gave up 4 bases and J gave up 3 bases, with 6 bases separating them. This CDR3 spans 13 amino acids. Germline-derived CDR1 and CDR2 are KGHDR and SFDVKD. CDR3 sequence (DNA): TGTGCCACCAGTGAACAGAGCTACAATGAGCAGTTCTTC. Its translation is CATSEQSYNEQFF.

The gene calls are TRBV7-2 and TRBJ1-4; 9 nucleotides line up with TRBD1. Per the germline V gene, CDR1 is SGHTA and CDR2 is FQGNSA. The CDR3 runs to 15 residues. V trimming: 5 bases; J trimming: 0 bases; junction bases outside the gene matches: 1. The CDR3 nucleotides read TGTGCCAGCAGCACAGGGGGCGCAACTAATGAAAAACTGTTTTTT. This sequence encodes CASSTGGATNEKLFF.

In its sample, this clonotype was seen a few times. CDR3 coding DNA: TGTGCCACCAGGACGAGCTGGGGGGAGCAGTACTTC. Its protein product is CATRTSWGEQYF. This rearrangement joins TRBV12-3 or TRBV12-4 to TRBJ2-7, with D possibly being TRBD1 or TRBD2 (5 bases each). Trimming took 10 bases from V and 7 from J, leaving 17 bases between them. This CDR3 has 12 amino acids.

V and J are TRBV6-5 and TRBJ1-3, with D hard to call. The CDR3 length is 13 residues. Germline assignment: CDR1 MNHEY and CDR2 SVGAGI. The V gene lost 7 bases and the J gene lost 4 bases, with 11 bases spanning the gap. The CDR3 sequence: CASKRQAGNTIYF. The CDR3, as DNA: TGTGCCAGCAAAAGGCAGGCCGGAAACACCATATATTTT.

The gene calls are TRBV6-5 and TRBJ1-1, with D unresolved. Germline CDR1 and CDR2: MNHEY and SVGAGI. V was cut by 5 bases and J by 10 bases, with 20 bases left in between. The CDR3 runs 14 residues. CDR3: CASSPRPNQNGAFF. In nucleotides, the CDR3 is TGTGCCAGCAGTCCCCGGCCCAACCAGAATGGAGCTTTCTTT.

V and J are TRBV6-5 and TRBJ2-5, with 8 bases lining up with TRBD1. After removal of 6 bases from V and 13 bases from J, the junction contained 19 bases not matched to a gene. Germline CDR1 is MNHEY and CDR2 is SVGAGI. This CDR3 comprises 15 residues. The CDR3 here is CASSPRDRSLLERYF. CDR3 DNA sequence: TGTGCCAGCAGCCCCCGGGACAGGTCCCTCTTGGAGCGGTACTTC.

In DNA form, the CDR3 reads TGTGCCAGCAGCAAGAGTCTCTCGAATGAGCAGTTCTTC. It codes for CASSKSLSNEQFF. The V gene is TRBV9, the J gene TRBJ2-1; D remains ambiguous. CDR1 SGDLS and CDR2 YYNGEE come from the germline V gene. The V gene lost 4 bases and the J gene lost 7 bases, with 12 bases spanning the gap. This CDR3 comprises 13 residues.

The rearrangement uses TRBV5-1 and TRBJ1-1; D ambiguous. This CDR3 spans 14 amino acids. Trimming stripped 5 bases from V and 0 bases from J, with 11 bases between. Germline V CDR1 and CDR2: SGHRS, YFSETQ. The CDR3 reads CASRPGQVNTEAFF. In nucleotides, the CDR3 is TGCGCCAGCAGACCCGGGCAGGTGAACACTGAAGCTTTCTTT.

This clonotype was counted a few times. This sequence joins TRBV10-3 and TRBJ2-7, with 15 positions matching TRBD2. V lost 5 bases, J lost 1 base, and 3 bases stayed unmatched. CDR1 and CDR2 (germline): ENHRY, SYGVKD. The CDR3 has 16 residues. In DNA, the CDR3 is TGTGCCATCAGTCCCGGGACTAGCGGGGGGTCCTACGAGCAGTACTTC. This gives the protein CAISPGTSGGSYEQYF.

Details on this clonotype: Compared with germline, one end of the junction differs, possibly owing to a read error. The chain is built from TRBV13 and TRBJ2-5, with a possible D match to TRBD2 (5 bases). Germline V gene sequence: CDR1 PRHDT, CDR2 FYEKMQ (reference sequence). The CDR3 covers 13 residues. The CDR3 DNA reads TGTGCTAGCAGCTTAGAGGCCGGGAAGACCCAGTACTTC. It codes for CASSLEAGKTQYF.

The chain carries TRBV9 and TRBJ2-6; possibly TRBD1 for D (6 bases). Trimming pared 3 bases from V and 2 bases from J, leaving 12 bases between. Germline V gene data show CDR1 as SGDLS and CDR2 as YYNGEE. The CDR3 covers 16 residues. In nucleotides, the CDR3 is TGTGCCAGCAGCGCACCCTACAGGGCTGGGGCCAACGTCCTGACTTTC. Protein product: CASSAPYRAGANVLTF.

The rearrangement uses TRBV12-3 or TRBV12-4 and TRBJ1-2, with D possibly being TRBD1 (5 bases). The CDR3 extends over 16 amino acids. Trimming took off 5 bases at V and 5 bases at J, with 21 bases between the two ends. The CDR3 is CASSPPRDAPRYGYTF. CDR3 nucleotides: TGTGCCAGCAGTCCCCCCAGGGATGCGCCTCGATATGGCTACACCTTC.

The CDR3 DNA reads TGTGCCCGTCGAGGGGGCGGGGGCTACGAGCAGTACTTC. It specifies CARRGGGGYEQYF. J is TRBJ2-4 and V is TRBV10-3, with D perhaps matching TRBD1 or TRBD2 (7 bases each). The end of the DNA is better explained by TRBJ2-7, so the J call may be wrong. CDR3 length equals 13 residues. Germline loops: CDR1 ENHRY, CDR2 SYGVKD.

The rearrangement uses TRBV13 and TRBJ2-7; 8 bases map to TRBD1. V lost 5 bases and J lost 4; bases outside the gene matches: 7. The CDR3 extends over 14 amino acids. The V gene's germline CDR1 is PRHDT and CDR2 FYEKMQ (reference sequence). The CDR3: CASSTRQGRYEQYF. The DNA of the CDR3 is TGTGCCAGCAGCACCCGACAGGGGCGGTACGAGCAGTACTTC.

A few counts support this clonotype. The chain carries TRBV5-1 and TRBJ2-1; TRBD2 matches at 8 bases. CDR3 size: 17 residues. V lost 0 bases and J lost 7; bases outside the gene matches: 12. Germline V gene sequence: CDR1 SGHRS, CDR2 YFSETQ. The CDR3 sequence: CASSLETSGQTGNEQFF. The CDR3 nucleotides are TGCGCCAGCAGCTTGGAAACTAGCGGCCAGACTGGGAATGAGCAGTTCTTC.

The chain's CDR3 is CAVPDLNTGELFF. In nucleotides, the CDR3 is TGCGCCGTGCCGGACCTAAACACCGGGGAGCTGTTTTTT. The chain is built from TRBV5-1 and TRBJ2-2; no clear D. Looked up from germline, CDR1 is SGHRS and CDR2 is YFSETQ. V lost 10 bases and J 2 bases, leaving 12 bases between the germline ends. The CDR3 contains 13 residues.

In this sample, this clonotype turned up a few times. The gene calls are TRBV12-3 or TRBV12-4 and TRBJ1-2; 7 nucleotides line up with TRBD1. V shed 4 bases and J 1 base; nucleotides not matched to a gene: 6. This CDR3 contains 15 residues. CDR3 nucleotide sequence: TGTGCCAGCAGTTCTTCCGGGACAGTTAACTATGGCTACACCTTC. Residues: CASSSSGTVNYGYTF.

The rearrangement uses TRBV29-1 and TRBJ2-1, with 15 bases lining up with TRBD2. The CDR3 has 15 amino acids. In germline, CDR1 is SQVTM, CDR2 ANQGSEA. V shed 3 bases and J 10 bases; nucleotides not matched to a gene: 7. The DNA for the CDR3 is TGCAGCGTTGATCTGGGACTAGCGGGAGGACGAGAGCAGTTCTTC. Translated, it gives CSVDLGLAGGREQFF.

The V call is TRBV3-1, the J call TRBJ1-2; D might be TRBD1 (6 bases). Per germline, CDR1 LGHDT and CDR2 YNNKEL (reference sequence). This CDR3 contains 16 residues. V was pared by 1 base and J by 7 bases, with 19 bases between. For the CDR3, the DNA is TGTGCCAGCAGCCAAGGTGGCCCCCGGGGGCCTGGTGGCTACACCTTC. It encodes CASSQGGPRGPGGYTF.

This clonotype was recorded a few times. The CDR3 bases are TGCAGCGTGGGGGACAGGGATGACAATGAGCAGTTCTTC. Translated, it gives CSVGDRDDNEQFF. V usage is TRBV29-1 and J usage is TRBJ2-1, with TRBD1 matching 9 bases. Germline assignment: CDR1 SQVTM and CDR2 ANQGSEA. The CDR3 totals 13 residues. V lost 6 bases and J lost 5; bases outside the gene matches: 5.